This is a list of T cell receptor beta chains from one sample in a study of STAT3 mutations in large granular lymphocyte leukemia. TCRdb's table, derived via immunoSEQ multiplex PCR, lists solely in-frame clones and lacks some. The repertoire holds more than 9,000 clones, with 88% as singletons. The sample was peripheral blood mononuclear cells. Source of these receptors: a man aged 55 to 70 with T-cell large granular lymphocyte leukemia. Some clones in this sample may be carry-over from other donors' samples. CDR3s include the opening cysteine and the closing phenylalanine or tryptophan. A D gene is named only where the DNA matches it firmly. Expanded clones get a size class; other rows say once, few or many, or leave the size out.

j_call	d_call	v_call	clone_size	cdr3_aa	cdr3_nt
TRBJ2-7	TRBD1	TRBV19	.	CASKDRVAYEQYF	TGTGCCAGTAAAGACAGGGTCGCCTACGAGCAGTACTTC
TRBJ1-5	.	TRBV19	.	CASSIRGSNNQPQHF	TGTGCCAGTAGTATTCGGGGAAGCAACAATCAGCCCCAGCATTTT
TRBJ1-5	TRBD1	TRBV30	.	CAWSKTGMTNQPQHF	TGTGCCTGGAGTAAGACAGGGATGACCAATCAGCCCCAGCATTTT
TRBJ1-2	.	TRBV2	.	CASSEEGVSGYTF	TGTGCCAGCAGTGAAGAAGGGGTTTCGGGCTACACCTTC
TRBJ2-1	TRBD2	TRBV11-3	.	CASSPPLAGEVARNEQFF	TGTGCCAGCAGCCCTCCACTAGCGGGAGAGGTCGCGAGGAATGAGCAGTTCTTC
TRBJ2-3	.	TRBV19	.	CASSIDTDTQYF	TGTGCCAGTAGTATAGACACCGATACGCAGTATTTT
TRBJ2-1	.	TRBV5-6	once	CASRNGHPYNEQFF	TGTGCCAGCAGGAACGGACACCCCTACAATGAGCAGTTCTTC
TRBJ2-1	.	TRBV7-9	.	CASSPRVDRNNEQFF	TGTGCCAGCAGCCCAAGGGTAGACAGAAACAATGAGCAGTTCTTC
TRBJ2-1	.	TRBV9	medium-sized	CASSAPAIGVSYNEQFF	TGTGCCAGCAGCGCACCAGCGATCGGTGTGTCCTACAATGAGCAGTTCTTC
TRBJ2-3	TRBD1	TRBV28	.	CASSAPGQGSDTQYF	TGTGCCAGCAGTGCCCCGGGACAGGGGTCAGATACGCAGTATTTT
TRBJ1-5	TRBD1	TRBV25-1	once	CASSVTGVRQPQHF	TGTGCCAGCAGTGTTACAGGGGTCAGGCAGCCCCAGCATTTT
TRBJ1-4	.	TRBV4-3	.	CASSHEAPGGNEKLFF	TGCGCCAGCAGCCATGAAGCGCCAGGAGGGAATGAAAAACTGTTTTTT
TRBJ2-7	.	TRBV29-1	once	CSVTPRVGTYEQYF	TGCAGCGTCACCCCCAGGGTTGGGACCTACGAGCAGTACTTC
TRBJ1-4	.	TRBV18	few	CASSPRQATNEKLFF	TGTGCCAGCTCACCCAGACAAGCAACTAATGAAAAACTGTTTTTT
TRBJ1-1	TRBD1	TRBV10-3	.	CAATQGEVTEAFF	TGTGCCGCAACGCAGGGGGAGGTCACTGAAGCTTTCTTT
TRBJ2-5	TRBD2	TRBV11-3	.	CASSSGTSGQETQYF	TGTGCCAGCAGCTCGGGGACTAGCGGACAAGAGACCCAGTACTTC
TRBJ2-2	.	TRBV27	.	CASSRFGELFF	TGTGCCAGCAGTCGATTCGGGGAGCTGTTTTTT
TRBJ2-1	TRBD2	TRBV5-4	.	CASSSGWTSGLNEQFF	TGTGCCAGCAGCTCAGGGTGGACTAGCGGACTCAATGAGCAGTTCTTC
TRBJ1-2	TRBD1	TRBV4-2	.	CASSQGTGGDHGYTF	TGTGCCAGCAGCCAAGGGACAGGGGGGGACCATGGCTACACCTTC
TRBJ2-7	.	TRBV5-4	.	CASSSMGGSYEQYF	TGTGCCAGCAGCTCGATGGGGGGTTCCTACGAGCAGTACTTC
TRBJ2-7	.	TRBV5-1	.	CASSLYPGSDGEQYF	TGCGCCAGCAGCTTGTACCCGGGGTCGGATGGCGAGCAGTACTTC
TRBJ2-2	TRBD2	TRBV4-2	few	CASSQEGGGRANTGELFF	TGTGCCAGCAGCCAAGAAGGAGGCGGGAGGGCCAACACCGGGGAGCTGTTTTTT
TRBJ2-5	.	TRBV5-1	.	CASSLGVETQYF	TGCGCCAGCAGCTTGGGCGTCGAGACCCAGTACTTC
TRBJ2-5	.	TRBV11-2	.	CASSPLAYRETQYF	TGTGCCAGCAGCCCCCTAGCCTATCGGGAGACCCAGTACTTC
TRBJ1-2	.	TRBV15	once	CATSRDAEDGYTF	TGTGCCACCAGCAGAGATGCGGAGGATGGCTACACCTTC
TRBJ2-3	.	TRBV10-3	.	CAISGSGDTQYF	TGTGCCATCAGTGGGAGTGGGGATACGCAGTATTTT
TRBJ2-1	.	TRBV18	.	CASSPEKRRNNEQFF	TGTGCCAGCTCACCAGAAAAGCGCCGCAACAATGAGCAGTTCTTC
TRBJ1-4	.	TRBV7-2	.	CASSLAPVGGSGTNEKLFF	TGTGCCAGCAGCTTAGCCCCGGTGGGGGGTTCGGGGACTAATGAAAAACTGTTTTTT
TRBJ2-3	TRBD2	TRBV10-3	once	CAISLLAGETDTQYF	TGTGCCATCAGTTTACTAGCGGGAGAAACAGATACGCAGTATTTT
TRBJ2-2	.	TRBV4-3	.	CASSQEAGLGELFF	TGCGCCAGCAGCCAAGAGGCAGGTCTCGGGGAGCTGTTTTTT
TRBJ2-5	TRBD2	TRBV18	.	CASSGALGLAGGRPFETQYF	TGTGCCAGCTCAGGGGCCCTAGGACTAGCGGGAGGCCGGCCGTTTGAGACCCAGTACTTC
TRBJ1-2	TRBD1	TRBV7-9	.	CASTPDRGIFDYGYTF	TGTGCCAGCACCCCGGACAGGGGGATATTCGACTATGGCTACACCTTC
TRBJ1-4	.	TRBV6-5	.	CASSPRGFYEKLFF	TGTGCCAGCAGTCCCCGGGGATTTTATGAAAAACTGTTTTTT
TRBJ2-1	.	TRBV7-9	.	CASSSGWGGTLLYNEQFF	TGTGCCAGCAGTTCAGGCTGGGGTGGGACTTTGCTCTACAATGAGCAGTTCTTC
TRBJ1-1	.	TRBV5-4	.	CASSLKGGPNTEAFF	TGTGCCAGCAGCTTGAAAGGCGGCCCGAACACTGAAGCTTTCTTT
TRBJ2-3	.	TRBV19	.	CASREQGSDTQYF	TGTGCCAGCCGGGAACAGGGCAGCGATACGCAGTATTTT
TRBJ2-2	.	TRBV7-2	.	CASSLAHRGLFNTGELFF	TGTGCCAGCAGCTTAGCGCACAGGGGACTATTCAACACCGGGGAGCTGTTTTTT
TRBJ1-5	TRBD1	TRBV18	.	CASSVDRGNQPQHF	TGTGCCAGCTCAGTCGACAGGGGCAATCAGCCCCAGCATTTT
TRBJ2-3	.	TRBV4-1	.	CASSHGAQEDTQYF	TGCGCCAGCAGCCATGGGGCACAGGAAGATACGCAGTATTTT
TRBJ2-2	.	TRBV18	once	CASSPSKGANTGELFF	TGTGCCAGCTCACCGTCGAAGGGAGCGAACACCGGGGAGCTGTTTTTT
TRBJ1-2	.	TRBV7-8	.	CASSLRVGAVLRPYGYTF	TGTGCCAGCAGCTTAAGGGTTGGAGCAGTCCTCCGGCCTTATGGCTACACCTTC
TRBJ2-7	.	TRBV5-1	.	CASSLGGSGWAPYEQYF	TGCGCCAGCAGCCTAGGAGGTTCAGGTTGGGCTCCCTACGAGCAGTACTTC
TRBJ2-1	.	TRBV19	.	CASKGQGDNEQFF	TGTGCCAGTAAGGGGCAAGGGGACAATGAGCAGTTCTTC
TRBJ1-2	.	TRBV30	.	CAGGGGPGDGYTF	TGTGCCGGGGGGGGAGGGCCTGGGGATGGCTACACCTTC
TRBJ2-1	TRBD2	TRBV5-5	.	CASSTGTSGNEQFF	TGTGCCAGCAGCACCGGGACTAGCGGCAATGAGCAGTTCTTC
TRBJ1-5	.	TRBV7-2	once	CASTQGPSNQPQHF	TGTGCCAGCACCCAGGGACCCAGTAATCAGCCCCAGCATTTT
TRBJ2-3	TRBD2	TRBV5-1	.	CASSPGLATSTDTQYF	TGCGCCAGCAGCCCGGGACTAGCGACTAGCACAGATACGCAGTATTTT
TRBJ2-1	TRBD1	TRBV30	.	CACWGTAYNEQFF	TGTGCCTGTTGGGGGACAGCCTACAATGAGCAGTTCTTC
TRBJ1-2	TRBD1	TRBV4-1	few	CASSQEQGANYGYTF	TGCGCCAGCAGCCAAGAACAGGGGGCAAACTATGGCTACACCTTC
TRBJ2-5	TRBD1	TRBV27	.	CASSFGTGEGKTQYF	TGTGCCAGCAGTTTCGGGACAGGGGAAGGAAAGACCCAGTACTTC
TRBJ2-5	.	TRBV18	.	CASSPNLAGETQYF	TGTGCCAGCTCACCCAACTTAGCTGGGGAGACCCAGTACTTC
TRBJ1-2	.	TRBV30	.	CAWSRQRPNYGYTF	TGTGCCTGGTCACGACAGCGACCTAACTATGGCTACACCTTC
TRBJ1-1	.	TRBV28	.	CATVSKLAFF	TGTGCCACCGTCTCTAAGTTGGCTTTCTTT
TRBJ1-2	TRBD1	TRBV28	.	CASSSTGGGYGYTF	TGTGCCAGCAGTTCGACAGGGGGCGGCTATGGCTACACCTTC
TRBJ2-3	TRBD1	TRBV18	.	CASSPRDRGLWEDTQYF	TGTGCCAGCTCACCACGGGACAGGGGGCTTTGGGAAGATACGCAGTATTTT
TRBJ2-7	TRBD2	TRBV25-1	.	CARVVGREDEQYF	TGTGCCAGAGTCGTGGGGCGGGAGGACGAGCAGTACTTC
TRBJ2-3	.	TRBV10-3	.	CAIKLAPSTDTQYF	TGTGCCATCAAATTAGCCCCTAGCACAGATACGCAGTATTTT
TRBJ1-5	.	TRBV28	.	CASSFSGSNQPQHF	TGTGCCAGCAGTTTTTCAGGGAGCAATCAGCCCCAGCATTTT